Described below is a single T cell receptor beta chain sequence and its context. The ends were cut back, 4 bases at V and 11 bases at J, with 18 bases in the middle. The CDR3 is 15 residues long. The V gene's germline CDR1 is SNHLY and CDR2 FYNNEI. The sample is drawn from a study of blood T cell repertoires in COVID-19. Under the authors' procedure: The assay estimated nucleated cells by amplifying reference gene primers. Produced via immunoSEQ multiplex PCR; TCRdb's table is partial and in-frame only. The V and J calls and clone size are taken from that table; D and trimming were inferred from the DNA. The table includes a few hundred thousand clones, about 85% detected once.

The chain combines TRBV2 with TRBJ1-6; TRBD1 might be the D (6 bases). Sequencing input: peripheral blood. The sequence derives from a woman aged 18-30 years with acute or convalescent COVID-19. The CDR3 DNA reads TGTGCCAGCAGTGCAGGTACACAGGGAGGGGCACCCCTCCACTTT. Its protein product is CASSAGTQGGAPLHF.